This T cell receptor beta chain was identified in a study of cytomegalovirus exposure and HLA in healthy donors. General observations from the study: Cytomegalovirus status, reportedly, was diagnosed with high specificity and sensitivity by the classifier. The majority of TCR sequences were rare, yet some public TCRs appeared in many donors. That first-cohort TCR clusters tended to co-occur in the approximately 110 validation repertoires was found in a later analysis.

The repertoire was sequenced with immunoSEQ multiplex PCR; TCRdb's copy has only in-frame clones and lacks some. Of 250,000 to 300,000 clones detected, 70% to 90% appear once; the ten largest clones hold 0.95% to 1.1%. Trimming cost V 8 bases and J 1 base, with 16 bases left between them. The CDR3 has 15 amino acids. Per the germline V gene, CDR1 is WNHNN and CDR2 is SYGVQD (reference sequence). As for this clone: Its antigen is unidentified.

While the first cohort had 600 to 750 subjects, the donors belonged to the separate validation cohort of roughly 130 subjects. The sequence was collected from a woman aged 18-30 years in good health and CMV-seronegative. Sequenced sample: PBMCs. The rearrangement uses TRBV10-1 and TRBJ2-3; D may be TRBD2 (6 bases). The DNA of the CDR3 is TGCGCCAGCTCGCCACGGGGGATTGGCACAGATACGCAGTATTTT. Translated: CASSPRGIGTDTQYF.